A single sample gave rise to the 13 T cell receptor beta chains below, sequenced in a study of cytomegalovirus exposure and HLA in healthy donors. The PCR employed 60 Vbeta primers together with 13 Jbeta primers. Produced via immunoSEQ multiplex PCR; TCRdb's table is partial and in-frame only. Found here are roughly 250,000 clones, roughly 80% of them singletons; the top ten hold approximately 0.3%. Sequenced input: PBMCs. Receptors were obtained from a girl between 2 and 10 years old in good health and CMV-seronegative.

V and J are TRBV7-9 and TRBJ2-1, with 9 bases matching TRBD2. The CDR3 covers 16 residues. With V trimmed by 5 bases and J by 10 bases, 15 bases remained unmatched. CDR1 and CDR2 (germline): SEHNR, FQNEAQ (reference sequence). For the CDR3, the DNA is TGTGCCAGCAGCCTGATGCCTAGCGGGGTTAGGCGGGAGCAGTTCTTC. Amino acids: CASSLMPSGVRREQFF.

V usage is TRBV10-1 and J usage is TRBJ1-5; a weak D match, TRBD1 (6 bases). The V gene's germline CDR1 is WNHNN and CDR2 SYGVQD (reference sequence). With 2 bases removed from V and 8 bases from J, the gap between germline ends came to 7 bases. This CDR3 region has 12 residues. For the CDR3, the DNA is TGCGCCAGCAGTGAGCCAGGGGAGCCCCAGCATTTT. This translates into CASSEPGEPQHF.

V usage is TRBV7-6 and J usage is TRBJ1-2; a weak D match, TRBD1 (5 bases). This CDR3 comprises 13 residues. Trimming left V 4 bases short and J 7 bases short, with 13 bases between. Germline values: CDR1 SGHVS, CDR2 FNYEAQ. CDR3 region: CASSSTTRAGYTF. The CDR3 DNA sequence: TGTGCCAGCAGCTCTACAACCAGGGCTGGCTACACCTTC. Using reference TRBV7-6 and TRBJ1-2 for the parts outside the CDR3, the full variable domain is GAGVSQSPRYKVTKRGQDVALRCDPISGHVSLYWYRQALGQGPEFLTYFNYEAQQDKSGLPNDRFSAERPEGSISTLTIQRTEQRDSAMYRCASSSTTRAGYTFGSGTRLTVV.

J is TRBJ2-3 and V is TRBV4-2, with D tentatively TRBD1 (5 bases). Trimming took 1 base from V and 6 from J, leaving 20 bases between them. Looked up from germline, CDR1 is LGHNA and CDR2 is YNFKEQ. This CDR3 region has 17 residues. The CDR3 coding sequence is TGTGCCAGCAGCCAAGCTATGGGGCATGGGGCTGGGGATACGCAGTATTTT. Translated, it gives CASSQAMGHGAGDTQYF.

Regarding this clone: Distinct nucleotide sequences in the sample also encode this CDR3. This chain uses TRBV13 with TRBJ1-6, with a weak D call TRBD1 (5 bases). The germline V and J ends were trimmed by 5 bases and 3 bases, with 14 bases remaining between them. Germline V gene data show CDR1 as PRHDT and CDR2 as FYEKMQ (reference sequence). This CDR3 region has 16 residues. The CDR3 loop is CASSDTRGLYNSPLHF. The CDR3 DNA sequence: TGTGCCAGCAGCGACACGAGGGGACTCTATAATTCACCCCTCCACTTT.

The V call is TRBV6-5, the J call TRBJ1-2; TRBD1 agrees at 7 bases. Germline V lookup: CDR1 MNHEY, CDR2 SVGAGI. J was trimmed by 8 bases and V by 6 bases; bases with no gene match: 9. CDR3 length: 13 residues. CDR3 region: CASRQGSVGGYTF. CDR3 nucleotide sequence: TGTGCCAGCAGACAGGGGAGCGTAGGGGGCTACACCTTC.

This chain uses TRBV9 with TRBJ1-5; D is undetermined. Germline CDR1 is SGDLS and CDR2 is YYNGEE. This CDR3 has 13 amino acids. V was trimmed by 4 bases and J by 9 bases, leaving 14 bases between them. DNA for the CDR3: TGTGCCAGCAGCAAGACGGGTCTCGGGCCCCAGCATTTT. It codes for CASSKTGLGPQHF.

The chain joins TRBV4-2 to TRBJ1-2, with 10 bases aligning to TRBD1. V lost 2 bases to trimming and J lost 6 bases; unmatched junction nucleotides: 21. Germline V lookup: CDR1 LGHNA, CDR2 YNFKEQ. The length of the CDR3 is 20 residues. The CDR3 is CASSQIYGDRGLSRLHGYTF. The CDR3 DNA is TGTGCCAGCAGCCAAATCTACGGAGACAGGGGGCTTTCTCGCCTCCATGGCTACACCTTC.

This chain links TRBV27 with TRBJ2-1, with 16 bases identical to TRBD2. The junction had 12 bases not matched to a gene; V was cut back by 6 bases and J by 4 bases. In germline, CDR1 is MNHEY, CDR2 SMNVEV (reference sequence). This CDR3 has 19 amino acids. The CDR3 sequence: CASRKPGLAGGLKYNEQFF. Written as DNA, the CDR3 is TGTGCCAGCAGAAAACCGGGACTAGCGGGGGGGCTCAAATACAATGAGCAGTTCTTC.

The genes are TRBV7-9 and TRBJ2-1; D possibly corresponds to TRBD2 (6 bases). V was cut by 3 bases and J by 14 bases, with 20 bases left in between. The germline CDR1 and CDR2 sequences are SEHNR and FQNEAQ (reference sequence). The CDR3 extends over 14 amino acids. In nucleotides, the CDR3 is TGTGCCAGCAGCTTGCTAGGGACTGTCCGGTGGGAGTTCTTC. The encoded protein is CASSLLGTVRWEFF.

This chain joins TRBV7-9 and TRBJ2-1; 9 bases agree with TRBD2. Germline V CDR1 and CDR2: SEHNR, FQNEAQ (reference sequence). Trimming removed 2 bases from V and 7 bases from J; junction bases left unmatched: 6. This CDR3 has 15 residues. The CDR3 here is CASSLWTSVLNEQFF. The CDR3 region has the DNA TGTGCCAGCAGCTTATGGACTAGCGTCCTAAATGAGCAGTTCTTC.

The chain has TRBV7-9 and TRBJ2-2; 9 bases fit TRBD2. CDR3 size: 13 residues. Losses at the gene ends were 9 bases for V and 7 bases for J; bases not matched to a gene: 6. Germline assignment: CDR1 SEHNR and CDR2 FQNEAQ (reference sequence). The CDR3 DNA is TGTGCCAGTGTAGCGGGAGTTGGCGGGGAGCTGTTTTTT. It codes for CASVAGVGGELFF. Filled out from reference TRBV7-9 and TRBJ2-2, the complete variable domain reads DTGVSQNPRHKITKRGQNVTFRCDPISEHNRLYWYRQTLGQGPEFLTYFQNEAQLEKSRLLSDRFSAERPKGSFSTLEIQRTEQGDSAMYLCASVAGVGGELFFGEGSRLTVL.

This chain uses TRBV27 with TRBJ1-5; D uncertain. CDR1 and CDR2 from the germline V gene are MNHEY and SMNVEV (reference sequence). This CDR3 comprises 14 residues. Trimming took 5 bases from V and 4 from J, leaving 12 bases between them. CDR3 sequence reads: CASSPVGRNQPQHF. The CDR3 DNA reads TGTGCCAGCAGTCCCGTGGGCAGAAATCAGCCCCAGCATTTT.